The clone carrying this T cell receptor beta chain occurred once. This sample was taken from a study of cytomegalovirus exposure and HLA in healthy donors. Study in general: Sequencing of some 200 million T cells in an earlier analysis found about 120 million unique TCR beta sequences.

Donors likely had unrecorded immune exposures despite being nominally healthy when sampled. CDR3 length: 16 amino acids. Trimming removed 3 bases from V and 2 bases from J; junction bases left unmatched: 10. CDR1 SGHTS and CDR2 YDEGEE come from the germline V gene. It was with 60 Vbeta and 13 Jbeta primers that the PCR ran. Data came from immunoSEQ multiplex PCR; TCRdb stores just in-frame clones and leaves some out. The data show around 98,000 clones, around 76% seen once. The TCR sequence derives from a human donor in good health. This chain uses TRBV5-8 with TRBJ1-2, with 7 bases that match TRBD1. Sequencing was carried out using PBMCs. The CDR3 coding sequence is TGTGCCAGCAGCTGGGGGGCAGGGGGAAGGAACTATGGCTACACCTTC. Residues: CASSWGAGGRNYGYTF.